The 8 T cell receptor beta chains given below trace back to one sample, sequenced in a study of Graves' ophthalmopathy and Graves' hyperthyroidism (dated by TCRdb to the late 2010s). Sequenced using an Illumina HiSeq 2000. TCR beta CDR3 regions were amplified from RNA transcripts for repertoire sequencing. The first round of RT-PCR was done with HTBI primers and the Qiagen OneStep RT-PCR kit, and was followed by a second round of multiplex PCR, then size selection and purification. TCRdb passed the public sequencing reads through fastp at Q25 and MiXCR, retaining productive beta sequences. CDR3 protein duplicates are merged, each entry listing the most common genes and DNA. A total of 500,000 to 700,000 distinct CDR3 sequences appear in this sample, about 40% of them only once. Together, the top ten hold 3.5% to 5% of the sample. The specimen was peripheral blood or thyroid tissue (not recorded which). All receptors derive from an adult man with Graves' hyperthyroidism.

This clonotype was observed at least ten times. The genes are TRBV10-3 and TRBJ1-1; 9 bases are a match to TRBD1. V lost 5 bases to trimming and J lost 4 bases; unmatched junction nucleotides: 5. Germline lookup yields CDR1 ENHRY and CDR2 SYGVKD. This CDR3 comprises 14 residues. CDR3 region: CAISQDRGGTEAFF. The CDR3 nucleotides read TGTGCCATCAGTCAAGACAGGGGGGGCACTGAAGCTTTCTTT.

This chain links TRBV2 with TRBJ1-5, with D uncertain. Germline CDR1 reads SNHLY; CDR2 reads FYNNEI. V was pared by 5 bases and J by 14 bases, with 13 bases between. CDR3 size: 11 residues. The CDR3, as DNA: TGTGCCAGCAGTCCGGGCGGAACCAAGCATTTT. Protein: CASSPGGTKHF. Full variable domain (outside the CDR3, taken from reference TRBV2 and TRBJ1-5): EPEVTQTPSHQVTQMGQEVILRCVPISNHLYFYWYRQILGQKVEFLVSFYNNEISEKSEIFDDQFSVERPDGSNFTLKIRSTKLEDSAMYFCASSPGGTKHFGDGTRLSIL.

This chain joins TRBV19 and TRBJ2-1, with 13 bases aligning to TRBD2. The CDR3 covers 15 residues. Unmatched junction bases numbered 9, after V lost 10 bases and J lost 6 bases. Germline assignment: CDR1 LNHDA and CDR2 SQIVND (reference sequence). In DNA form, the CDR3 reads TGTGCCATCGGACTAGCGGGAGAATCCCTCAATGAGCAGTTCTTC. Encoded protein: CAIGLAGESLNEQFF.

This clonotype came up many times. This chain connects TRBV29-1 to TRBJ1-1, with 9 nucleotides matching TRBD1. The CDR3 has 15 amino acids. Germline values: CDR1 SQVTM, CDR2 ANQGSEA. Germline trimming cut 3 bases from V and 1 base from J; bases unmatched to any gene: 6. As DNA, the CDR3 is TGCAGCGTTGAGCGGCCGGGACAGGGGAACACTGAAGCTTTCTTT. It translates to CSVERPGQGNTEAFF. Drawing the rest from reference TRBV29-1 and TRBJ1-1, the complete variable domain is SAVISQKPSRDICQRGTSLTIQCQVDSQVTMMFWYRQQPGQSLTLIATANQGSEATYESGFVIDKFPISRPNLTFSTLTVSNMSPEDSSIYLCSVERPGQGNTEAFFGQGTRLTVV.

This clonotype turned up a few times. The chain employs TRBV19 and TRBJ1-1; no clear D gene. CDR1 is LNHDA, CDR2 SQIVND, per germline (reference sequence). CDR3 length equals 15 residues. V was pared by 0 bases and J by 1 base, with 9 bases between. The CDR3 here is CASSIDFGRNTEAFF. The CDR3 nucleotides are TGTGCCAGTAGTATAGATTTCGGGAGGAACACTGAAGCTTTCTTT.

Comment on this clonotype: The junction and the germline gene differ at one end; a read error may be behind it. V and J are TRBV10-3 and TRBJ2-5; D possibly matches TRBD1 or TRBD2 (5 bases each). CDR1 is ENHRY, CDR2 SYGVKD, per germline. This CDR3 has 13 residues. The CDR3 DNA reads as TGTGCCAGCAGTGGGGCAGGGAGTGAGACCCAGTACTTC. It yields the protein CASSGAGSETQYF.

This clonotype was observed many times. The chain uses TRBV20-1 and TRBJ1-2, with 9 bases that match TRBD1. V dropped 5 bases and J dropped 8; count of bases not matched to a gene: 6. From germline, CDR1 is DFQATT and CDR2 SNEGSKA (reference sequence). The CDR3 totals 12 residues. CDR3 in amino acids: CSASDRGRGYTF. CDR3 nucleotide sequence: TGCAGTGCTTCGGACAGGGGAAGGGGCTACACCTTC.

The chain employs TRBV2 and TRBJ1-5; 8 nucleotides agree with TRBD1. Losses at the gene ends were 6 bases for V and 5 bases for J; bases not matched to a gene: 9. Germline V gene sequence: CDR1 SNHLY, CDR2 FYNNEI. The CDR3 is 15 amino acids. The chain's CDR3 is CASRIYRGGDQPQHF. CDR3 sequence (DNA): TGTGCCAGCAGAATATACAGGGGGGGGGATCAGCCCCAGCATTTT.